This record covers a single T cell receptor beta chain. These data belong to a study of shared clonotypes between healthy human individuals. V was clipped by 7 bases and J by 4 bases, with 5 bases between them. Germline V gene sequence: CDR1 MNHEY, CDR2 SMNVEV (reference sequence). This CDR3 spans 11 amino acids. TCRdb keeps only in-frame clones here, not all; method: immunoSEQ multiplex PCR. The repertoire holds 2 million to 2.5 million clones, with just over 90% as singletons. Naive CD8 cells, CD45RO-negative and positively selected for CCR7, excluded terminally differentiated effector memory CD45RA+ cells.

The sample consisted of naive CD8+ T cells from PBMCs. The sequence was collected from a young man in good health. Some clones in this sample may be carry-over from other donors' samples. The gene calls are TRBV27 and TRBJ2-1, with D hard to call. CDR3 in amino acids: CASISYNEQFF. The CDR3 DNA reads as TGTGCCAGCATAAGTTACAATGAGCAGTTCTTC.